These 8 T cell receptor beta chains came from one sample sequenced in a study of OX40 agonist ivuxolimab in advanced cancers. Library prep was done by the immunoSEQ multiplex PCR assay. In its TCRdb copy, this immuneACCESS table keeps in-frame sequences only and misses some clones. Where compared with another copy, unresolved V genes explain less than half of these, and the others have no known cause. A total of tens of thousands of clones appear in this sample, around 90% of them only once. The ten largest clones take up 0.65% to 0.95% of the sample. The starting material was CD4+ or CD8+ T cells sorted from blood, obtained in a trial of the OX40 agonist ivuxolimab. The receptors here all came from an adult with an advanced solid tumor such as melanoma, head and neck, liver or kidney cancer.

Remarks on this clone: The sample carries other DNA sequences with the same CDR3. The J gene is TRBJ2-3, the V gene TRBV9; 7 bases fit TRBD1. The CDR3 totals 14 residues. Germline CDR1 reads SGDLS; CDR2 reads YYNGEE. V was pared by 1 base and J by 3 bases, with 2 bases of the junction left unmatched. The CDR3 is CASSVRQGTDTQYF. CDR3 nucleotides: TGTGCCAGCAGCGTACGACAGGGAACAGATACGCAGTATTTT. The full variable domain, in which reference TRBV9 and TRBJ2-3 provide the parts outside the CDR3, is DSGVTQTPKHLITATGQRVTLRCSPRSGDLSVYWYQQSLDQGLQFLIQYYNGEERAKGNILERFSAQQFPDLHSELNLSSLELGDSALYFCASSVRQGTDTQYFGPGTRLTVL.

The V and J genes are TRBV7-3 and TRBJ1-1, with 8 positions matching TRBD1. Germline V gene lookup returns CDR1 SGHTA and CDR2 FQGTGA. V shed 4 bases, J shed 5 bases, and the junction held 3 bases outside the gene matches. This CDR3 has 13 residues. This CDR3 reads CASSSDRATEAFF. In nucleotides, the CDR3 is TGTGCCAGCAGCTCGGACAGGGCTACTGAAGCTTTCTTT.

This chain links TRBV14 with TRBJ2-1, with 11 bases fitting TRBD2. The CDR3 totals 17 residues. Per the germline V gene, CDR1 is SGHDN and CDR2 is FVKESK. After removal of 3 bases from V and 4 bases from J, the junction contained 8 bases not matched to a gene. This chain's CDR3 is CASSQVSGLAAYNEQFF. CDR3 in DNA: TGTGCCAGCAGCCAGGTTTCGGGACTAGCGGCGTACAATGAGCAGTTCTTC.

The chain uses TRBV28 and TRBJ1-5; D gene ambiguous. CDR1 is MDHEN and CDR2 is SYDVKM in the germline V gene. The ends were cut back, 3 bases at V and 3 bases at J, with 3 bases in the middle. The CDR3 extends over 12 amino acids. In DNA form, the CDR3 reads TGTGCCAGCAGTTTGGTCAATCAGCCCCAGCATTTT. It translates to CASSLVNQPQHF.

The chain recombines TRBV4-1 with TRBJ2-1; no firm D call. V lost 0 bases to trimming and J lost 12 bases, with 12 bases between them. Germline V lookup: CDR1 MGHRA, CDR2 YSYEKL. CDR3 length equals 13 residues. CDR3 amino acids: CASSQDLGIRQFF. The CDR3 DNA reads TGCGCCAGCAGCCAAGATCTGGGAATTCGGCAGTTCTTC.

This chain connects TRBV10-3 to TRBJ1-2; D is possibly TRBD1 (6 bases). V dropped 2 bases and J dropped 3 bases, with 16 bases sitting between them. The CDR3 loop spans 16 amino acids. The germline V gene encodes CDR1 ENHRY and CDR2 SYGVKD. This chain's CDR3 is CAISEGDTGLDYGYTF. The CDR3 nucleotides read TGTGCCATCAGTGAGGGCGATACAGGGTTAGACTATGGCTACACCTTC.

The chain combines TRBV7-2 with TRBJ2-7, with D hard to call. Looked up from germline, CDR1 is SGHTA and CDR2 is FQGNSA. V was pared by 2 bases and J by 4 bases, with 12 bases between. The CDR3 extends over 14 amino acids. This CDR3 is CASSLSGVGYEQYF. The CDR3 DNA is TGTGCCAGCAGCTTATCCGGTGTCGGTTACGAGCAGTACTTC.

The CDR3 DNA reads as TGCGCCAGCAGCCCGCGGCAGGGCACCGGGGAGCTGTTTTTT. Residues: CASSPRQGTGELFF. The chain combines TRBV5-1 with TRBJ2-2; tentatively, D is TRBD1 (5 bases). CDR1 is SGHRS, CDR2 YFSETQ, per germline. CDR3 length: 14 residues. V lost 4 bases to trimming and J lost 4 bases, with 11 bases between them.